These 15 T cell receptor beta chains were sequenced from one sample in a study of T cell repertoires in cytomegalovirus infection (dated by TCRdb to about 2019). Sequencing was performed on an Illumina HiSeq 1500. In-frame beta chains were kept once TCRdb had trimmed the public reads at Q25 with fastp and called clones with MiXCR. Identical CDR3 proteins give one entry, which carries the most common genes and DNA. Recorded for this sample are 150,000 to 200,000 distinct CDR3 sequences; 8% to 10% of them occurred a single time. The ten largest clonotypes hold about 4.2% of the sample. Sequences were obtained from PBMCs. All receptors come from a human donor in good health (CMV status not recorded). Some clones in this sample may be carry-over from other donors' samples.

The rearrangement joins TRBV2 to TRBJ1-4, with a possible D match to TRBD1 (5 bases). Germline V gene lookup returns CDR1 SNHLY and CDR2 FYNNEI. There are 14 residues in the CDR3. V was shortened by 7 bases and J by 0 bases, with 9 bases between the two germline ends. CDR3 sequence: CASMRGSTNEKLFF. The CDR3 DNA sequence: TGTGCCAGCATGCGGGGGTCAACTAATGAAAAACTGTTTTTT.

This clonotype was recorded at least ten times. The gene calls are TRBV6-2 or TRBV6-3 and TRBJ1-2; no definite D call. CDR3 length: 14 residues. Germline CDR1 and CDR2: MNHEY and SVGEGT. V gave up 4 bases and J gave up 5 bases, with 14 bases separating them. The CDR3 nucleotides read TGTGCCAGCAGTTCACCCTCGGAGGATTATGGCTACACCTTC. Protein: CASSSPSEDYGYTF.

Concerning this clonotype: Sequence at one end of the junction differs from germline and may be a read error. The genes are TRBV4-1 and TRBJ1-2, with a possible D match to TRBD1 (5 bases). The CDR3 is made up of 16 amino acids. Per the germline V gene, CDR1 is MGHRA and CDR2 is YSYEKL. CDR3 amino acids: CASSQGERGQNYGYTF. The DNA for the CDR3 is TGTGCCAGCAGCCAAGGTGAAAGGGGTCAAAACTATGGCTACACCTTC.

V gene TRBV5-1 combines with J gene TRBJ2-1; TRBD2 matches 7 bases. V lost 2 bases, J lost 8 bases, and 10 bases stayed unmatched. Germline CDR1 reads SGHRS; CDR2 reads YFSETQ. The CDR3 contains 15 residues. The CDR3: CASSFPSGSNDEQFF. CDR3 nucleotide sequence: TGCGCCAGCAGCTTTCCTAGCGGAAGTAACGATGAGCAGTTCTTC.

The V gene is TRBV2, the J gene TRBJ2-1; 10 bases agree with TRBD1. The CDR3 sequence is 16 residues long. V lost 5 bases, J lost 7 bases, and 11 bases stayed unmatched. Germline CDR1 and CDR2: SNHLY and FYNNEI. The CDR3 DNA reads as TGTGCCAGCAGTAAATTTTCCGGGACAGGGGTGAATGAGCAGTTCTTC. The encoded protein is CASSKFSGTGVNEQFF. The variable domain in full, with the rest retrieved from reference TRBV2 and TRBJ2-1, is EPEVTQTPSHQVTQMGQEVILRCVPISNHLYFYWYRQILGQKVEFLVSFYNNEISEKSEIFDDQFSVERPDGSNFTLKIRSTKLEDSAMYFCASSKFSGTGVNEQFFGPGTRLTVL.

The chain combines TRBV5-1 with TRBJ2-3; a possible D gene is TRBD2 (7 bases). V gave up 7 bases and J gave up 2 bases, with 23 bases separating them. CDR1 is SGHRS, CDR2 YFSETQ, per germline. CDR3 length: 17 residues. This CDR3 reads CASGKIGGATDTDTQYF. The CDR3 DNA reads TGCGCCAGCGGGAAAATAGGGGGGGCTACTGACACAGATACGCAGTATTTT.

This sequence joins TRBV7-6 and TRBJ2-5; D is undetermined. V shed 3 bases and J shed 1 base, with 9 bases lying between them. This CDR3 has 14 residues. Germline V gene lookup returns CDR1 SGHVS and CDR2 FNYEAQ. CDR3: CASSFIGSQETQYF. DNA for the CDR3: TGTGCCAGCAGCTTTATCGGTTCCCAAGAGACCCAGTACTTC.

At least ten counts were recorded for this clonotype. The J gene is TRBJ1-1, the V gene TRBV12-3 or TRBV12-4, with 8 bases matching TRBD1. The CDR3 covers 13 residues. With 3 bases clipped from V and 4 bases from J, the junction kept 1 base outside the gene matches. The CDR3 region is CASSFTGGTEAFF. The CDR3 DNA follows: TGTGCCAGCAGTTTCACAGGGGGCACTGAAGCTTTCTTT.

This clonotype was recorded many times. This chain connects TRBV7-8 to TRBJ1-5, with 7 nucleotides matching TRBD1. Losses at the gene ends were 1 base for V and 7 bases for J; bases not matched to a gene: 4. In germline, CDR1 is SGHVS, CDR2 FQNEAQ. The CDR3 is 14 amino acids. The CDR3 loop is CASSLGQGKQPQHF. As DNA, the CDR3 is TGTGCCAGCAGCTTAGGACAGGGAAAGCAGCCCCAGCATTTT.

In this sample, this clonotype turned up many times. This chain connects TRBV7-9 to TRBJ2-7; perhaps TRBD1 as D (5 bases). Germline values: CDR1 SEHNR, CDR2 FQNEAQ (reference sequence). The CDR3 runs to 18 residues. V shed 2 bases and J shed 2 bases, with 22 bases lying between them. The CDR3 DNA follows: TGTGCCAGCAGCTTAATCGTGAGCAGGGCGGCGCCAGCCTACGAGCAGTACTTC. Protein: CASSLIVSRAAPAYEQYF.

This clonotype turned up a few times. The chain combines TRBV30 with TRBJ2-2; maybe TRBD1 (5 bases). Germline lookup yields CDR1 GTSNPN and CDR2 SVGIG (reference sequence). The CDR3 sequence is 15 residues long. V was cut by 3 bases and J by 3 bases, with 14 bases left in between. The CDR3 region is CAWRSRVADTGELFF. The CDR3 bases are TGTGCCTGGAGGTCCAGGGTCGCAGACACCGGGGAGCTGTTTTTT.

The chain uses TRBV19 and TRBJ2-7; D ambiguous. Between the trimmed V and J ends, which lost 5 bases and 3 bases, there was a span of 8 bases. The CDR3 is 12 residues long. Germline CDR1 is LNHDA and CDR2 is SQIVND (reference sequence). The CDR3 nucleotides are TGTGCCAGTAGTGGGATTCACTACGAGCAGTACTTC. Its protein product is CASSGIHYEQYF.

This clonotype was recorded at least ten times. The chain carries TRBV28 and TRBJ2-5; D unclear. The CDR3 loop spans 13 amino acids. V shed 1 base and J shed 7 bases, with 10 bases lying between them. Germline values: CDR1 MDHEN, CDR2 SYDVKM. The CDR3 bases are TGTGCCAGCAGTTTATCTCCCGGTCCGACCCAGTACTTC. Translating it yields CASSLSPGPTQYF.

The rearrangement uses TRBV28 and TRBJ2-5; TRBD2 aligns across 9 bases. The CDR3 has 17 residues. CDR1 is MDHEN and CDR2 is SYDVKM in the germline V gene. V trimming: 1 base; J trimming: 2 bases; junction bases outside the gene matches: 8. The CDR3 nucleotides read TGTGCCAGCAGTTTATTGGGCGCGGGGGGGTCTCAAGAGACCCAGTACTTC. Protein: CASSLLGAGGSQETQYF.

This chain connects TRBV20-1 to TRBJ2-4; D possibly uses TRBD1 or TRBD2 (7 bases each). Trimming stripped 6 bases from V and 1 base from J, with 16 bases between. This CDR3 contains 15 residues. Germline V gene data show CDR1 as DFQATT and CDR2 as SNEGSKA (reference sequence). The CDR3 reads CSAPPGGGAKNIQYF. The CDR3, as DNA: TGCAGTGCCCCGCCAGGGGGGGGGGCCAAAAACATTCAGTACTTC.